A selection of T cell receptor beta chains follows, all from one sample in a study of T-cell memory formation after mild COVID-19. TCRdb re-called the 5' RACE reads through MiXCR, storing one row per CDR3 protein. The table lists some 340,000 distinct CDR3 sequences, 10% to 15% of them singletons, with about 22% in the top ten. Sequenced material: PBMCs or a T cell subset sorted from them (not recorded which). These receptors were obtained from a young man who had mild COVID-19 (a few samples of this study predate the infection). Cell type and time point are not known. CDR3s include the opening cysteine and the closing phenylalanine or tryptophan. D genes are given only for firm matches. Clone sizes are given selectively: once, few, many, or a class where the clone is expanded.

clone_size | j_call | d_call | v_call | cdr3_nt | cdr3_aa
few | TRBJ2-5 | TRBD2 | TRBV6-4 | TGTGCCAGCAGTGAGGCGGGGGGATTGGAGACCCAGTACTTC | CASSEAGGLETQYF
few | TRBJ1-6 | . | TRBV7-2 | TGTGCCAGCAGCTTAGATGGGACGCCCCTCCACTTT | CASSLDGTPLHF
. | TRBJ1-2 | . | TRBV15 | TGTGCCACCAGCAGAGATTTAGGTCTCTATGGCTACACCTTC | CATSRDLGLYGYTF
many | TRBJ2-2 | . | TRBV12-3/TRBV12-4 | TGTGCCAGCAGTTTATGGGACACCGGGGAGCTGTTTTTT | CASSLWDTGELFF
few | TRBJ2-4 | . | TRBV4-1 | TGCGCCAGCAGCCAAGAACCCTCCAGCCTCATTCAGTACTTC | CASSQEPSSLIQYF
many | TRBJ2-5 | TRBD2 | TRBV6-5 | TGTGCCGTGGGACTAGCGGGGGGTTCAGAGACCCAGTACTTC | CAVGLAGGSETQYF
. | TRBJ1-4 | . | TRBV3-1 | TGTGCCAGCAGCCCCTATCCCCGCAGGGCTAATGAAAAACTGTTTTTT | CASSPYPRRANEKLFF
. | TRBJ2-7 | . | TRBV7-7 | TGTGCCAGCAGCCCGACAGGATTAGGGGAGCAGTACTTC | CASSPTGLGEQYF
. | TRBJ2-5 | . | TRBV7-6 | TGTGCCAGCATCGGGGGAATCAGGGGAGAGACCCAGTACTTC | CASIGGIRGETQYF
few | TRBJ1-5 | . | TRBV19 | TGTGCCAGTAGTATATCGTTCGGACAGATCCACACGGCCCAGCATTTT | CASSISFGQIHTAQHF
few | TRBJ1-1 | TRBD1 | TRBV20-1 | TGCAGTGCCGCCAGGACAGGGCGAACTGAAGCTTTCTTT | CSAARTGRTEAFF
many | TRBJ2-3 | . | TRBV7-9 | TGTGCCAGCAGCTTTGTGTTAAGCACAGATACGCAGTATTTT | CASSFVLSTDTQYF
. | TRBJ2-4 | . | TRBV11-2 | TGTGCCAGCAGCTTAGGCACCGCAGCCAAAAACATTCAGTACTTC | CASSLGTAAKNIQYF
few | TRBJ1-2 | . | TRBV9 | TGTGCCAGCAGCGCACCCAGGGGACGTTTTGGCTACACCTTC | CASSAPRGRFGYTF
few | TRBJ2-1 | . | TRBV3-2 | TGTGCCAGCAGCCAAGTTTCCAGCGGGGGTAGCTCCTACAATGAGCAGTTCTTC | CASSQVSSGGSSYNEQFF
few | TRBJ2-1 | . | TRBV2 | TGTGCCAGCAGTGAAGCTGTGAGAGGTGGGGAGCAGTTCTTC | CASSEAVRGGEQFF
few | TRBJ2-7 | . | TRBV30 | TGTGCCTGGAGCGGTTCTAGCACGTACGAGCAGTACTTC | CAWSGSSTYEQYF
. | TRBJ1-1 | TRBD1 | TRBV4-3 | TGCGCCAGCAGCCAAGGCCAGGACAGGGGATCTCCTGTTGCTGAAGCTTTCTTT | CASSQGQDRGSPVAEAFF
few | TRBJ2-2 | TRBD2 | TRBV2 | TGTGCCAGCAGTGAAGTGATAGCGGGGTACACCGGGGAGCTGTTTTTT | CASSEVIAGYTGELFF
few | TRBJ1-1 | . | TRBV30 | TGTGCCTGGAGTGTGTCCGAGGGCACTGAAGCTTTCTTT | CAWSVSEGTEAFF
. | TRBJ1-2 | TRBD1 | TRBV27 | TGTGCCAGCAGCCCCTCCGGGACAGGGGGCTCTAACTATGGCTACACCTTC | CASSPSGTGGSNYGYTF
few | TRBJ1-5 | TRBD1 | TRBV27 | TGTGCCAGCAGTTTAGGGACAGGACATCAGCCCCAGCATTTT | CASSLGTGHQPQHF
few | TRBJ1-2 | . | TRBV13 | TGTGCCAGCAGCTCCGCGGGGGCGGACTATGGCTACACCTTC | CASSSAGADYGYTF
. | TRBJ2-3 | . | TRBV4-1 | TGCGCCAGCAGCCAAGCCGCGGTCAGGGCAGATACGCAGTATTTT | CASSQAAVRADTQYF
. | TRBJ2-5 | . | TRBV12-3/TRBV12-4 | TGTGCCAGCAGTTTGGAAGCGGCGTACCAAGAGACCCAGTACTTC | CASSLEAAYQETQYF
. | TRBJ1-1 | . | TRBV5-1 | TGCGCCAGCAGCTTGGCAGGCTGGGGCACTGAAGCTTTCTTT | CASSLAGWGTEAFF
many | TRBJ2-7 | . | TRBV7-2 | TGTGCCAGCAGCCTCCTAGGACTTGGGGTCTCCTACGAGCAGTACTTC | CASSLLGLGVSYEQYF
few | TRBJ2-5 | TRBD1 | TRBV7-9 | TGTGCCAGCAGCTTATTGTCGGGACAGGGAAAGGAGACCCAGTACTTC | CASSLLSGQGKETQYF
few | TRBJ1-2 | . | TRBV4-3 | TGCGCCAGCAGCCAAGATCCGGGGATGGGTTATGGCTACACCTTC | CASSQDPGMGYGYTF
. | TRBJ2-3 | TRBD2 | TRBV4-3 | TGCGCCAGCAGCCAAGGGGGACTAGCGGGGGGGCTCTGGGATACGCAGTATTTT | CASSQGGLAGGLWDTQYF
. | TRBJ2-5 | . | TRBV5-5 | TGTGCCAGCAGCGCCCGACAGATTCAAGAGACCCAGTACTTC | CASSARQIQETQYF
few | TRBJ2-3 | . | TRBV6-2/TRBV6-3 | TGTGCCAGCAGCGAGGGACGGGACGGGGCAGATACGCAGTATTTT | CASSEGRDGADTQYF
. | TRBJ2-2 | . | TRBV6-5 | TGTGCCAGCAGTTACTCGACGGGGGAAACCGGGGAGCTGTTTTTT | CASSYSTGETGELFF
. | TRBJ2-1 | TRBD2 | TRBV7-9 | TGTGCCAGCAGCTTTCCCCTTGGACGGGGGGATTCGGTCAATGAGCAGTTCTTC | CASSFPLGRGDSVNEQFF
. | TRBJ1-2 | TRBD1 | TRBV5-5 | TGTGCCAGCAGCAGAGGGACAGGCGATCCGAACTATGGCTACACCTTC | CASSRGTGDPNYGYTF
. | TRBJ1-1 | TRBD1 | TRBV24-1 | TGTGCCACCAGTGTGACAGGGGGCACTGAAGCTTTCTTT | CATSVTGGTEAFF
few | TRBJ2-4 | TRBD1 | TRBV5-6 | TGTGCCAGCAGCTCGGGACAGGGAAACATTCAGTACTTC | CASSSGQGNIQYF
. | TRBJ2-1 | . | TRBV27 | TGTGCCAGCAGTTTTTGGGGTAATGAGCAGTTCTTC | CASSFWGNEQFF
few | TRBJ1-1 | . | TRBV4-3 | TGCGCCAGCAGCCAGAACCCAGGAACTGAAGCTTTCTTT | CASSQNPGTEAFF
few | TRBJ1-3 | . | TRBV6-5 | TGTGCCAGCAGTTACTCCGCGGTCAACTCTGGAAACACCATATATTTT | CASSYSAVNSGNTIYF
few | TRBJ1-3 | . | TRBV4-3 | TGCGCCAGCAGCCAAGACGGGACAAGCGGAAACACCATATATTTT | CASSQDGTSGNTIYF
many | TRBJ2-1 | . | TRBV6-5 | TGTGCCAGCAGTTACGGGGGGCCCAATGAGCAGTTCTTC | CASSYGGPNEQFF